These 10 T cell receptor beta chains share one sample of origin, sequenced in a study of T cell repertoires in cytomegalovirus infection. Using its own MiXCR run on the reads, TCRdb lists one record per CDR3 protein. In the table there are fewer than 85,000 distinct CDR3 sequences, more than 3% of which are singletons. Material for sequencing was PBMCs. These receptors all stem from a human donor in good health (CMV status not recorded). Some clones in this sample may be carry-over from other donors' samples.

This clonotype was counted ten times or more. The chain employs TRBV7-2 and TRBJ1-1; 7 nucleotides match TRBD1. The CDR3 consists of 13 residues. V lost 6 bases to trimming and J lost 0 bases; unmatched junction nucleotides: 1. The germline gives CDR1 SGHTA, CDR2 FQGNSA. CDR3 sequence reads: CASRGQVNTEAFF. As DNA, the CDR3 is TGTGCCAGCAGAGGACAGGTGAACACTGAAGCTTTCTTT. Based on the CDR3 plus reference TRBV7-2 and TRBJ1-1, the full variable domain is GAGVSQSPSNKVTEKGKDVELRCDPISGHTALYWYRQSLGQGLEFLIYFQGNSAPDKSGLPSDRFSAERTGGSVSTLTIQRTQQEDSAVYLCASRGQVNTEAFFGQGTRLTVV.

This clonotype came up many times. The CDR3 DNA reads as TGTGCCAGCAGCATAGCGGGGGTATACAATGAGCAGTTCTTC. Its translation is CASSIAGVYNEQFF. The chain combines TRBV12-3 or TRBV12-4 with TRBJ2-1, with 9 nucleotides matching TRBD2. The CDR3 runs to 14 residues. With 6 bases clipped from V and 4 bases from J, the junction kept 4 bases outside the gene matches.

This clonotype was seen more than once but under ten times. This chain connects TRBV7-6 to TRBJ2-7, with no clear D. This CDR3 has 13 amino acids. Between the trimmed V and J ends, which lost 1 base and 5 bases, there was a span of 9 bases. CDR1 and CDR2 from the germline V gene are SGHVS and FNYEAQ. The CDR3 DNA sequence: TGTGCCAGCAGCTTAGGTATGGGGAACGAGCAGTACTTC. Translated, it gives CASSLGMGNEQYF.

This clonotype has ten or more counts. The chain links TRBV11-1 to TRBJ2-3; a possible D gene is TRBD2 (5 bases). V gave up 5 bases and J gave up 2 bases, with 17 bases separating them. The V gene's germline CDR1 is SGHAT and CDR2 FQDESV (reference sequence). There are 16 residues in the CDR3. The DNA for the CDR3 is TGTGCCAGCAGCGCGGACTGGGCCCCGAACACAGATACGCAGTATTTT. Its translation: CASSADWAPNTDTQYF.

This clonotype has just a few counts. This sequence joins TRBV7-2 and TRBJ2-7; no firm D call. The germline V gene encodes CDR1 SGHTA and CDR2 FQGNSA. The CDR3 spans 15 residues. Trimming took 3 bases from V and 1 from J, leaving 13 bases between them. The CDR3 is CASSFSGFLSYEQYF. In nucleotides, the CDR3 is TGTGCCAGCAGCTTTTCCGGGTTCCTTTCCTACGAGCAGTACTTC.

This clonotype occurred many times. The V and J genes are TRBV12-3 or TRBV12-4 and TRBJ2-2; D is undetermined. V was clipped by 7 bases and J by 4 bases, with 10 bases between them. This CDR3 spans 13 amino acids. The CDR3 DNA reads TGTGCCAGCACCTCTTCTGGCACCGGGGAGCTGTTTTTT. Translated: CASTSSGTGELFF.

About this clonotype: Here the CDR3 omits its conserved ending phenylalanine or tryptophan, so a read error is the likely source. The rearrangement joins TRBV7-2 to TRBJ1-1; 11 bases fit TRBD1. In germline, CDR1 is SGHTA, CDR2 FQGNSA. The V segment lost 1 base and the J segment 5 bases; nucleotides outside the gene matches: 3. CDR3 length equals 15 residues. CDR3 loop: CASSLGGTGGTEAFC. The CDR3 coding sequence is TGTGCCAGCAGCTTAGGAGGGACAGGGGGGACTGAAGCTTTCTGT.

This clonotype was counted many times. This rearrangement joins TRBV7-2 to TRBJ2-1; TRBD2 aligns across 7 bases. In germline, CDR1 is SGHTA, CDR2 FQGNSA. The V gene end was trimmed by 8 bases and the J gene end by 12 bases; junction bases not matched to a gene: 10. CDR3 length: 12 amino acids. CDR3 protein: CASAWIKRGQFF. The DNA for the CDR3 is TGTGCCAGCGCATGGATTAAGCGGGGGCAGTTCTTC. The variable domain in full, with the rest retrieved from reference TRBV7-2 and TRBJ2-1, is GAGVSQSPSNKVTEKGKDVELRCDPISGHTALYWYRQSLGQGLEFLIYFQGNSAPDKSGLPSDRFSAERTGGSVSTLTIQRTQQEDSAVYLCASAWIKRGQFFGPGTRLTVL.

At least ten counts were recorded for this clonotype. The genes are TRBV7-3 and TRBJ2-3; D is undetermined. Germline lookup yields CDR1 SGHTA and CDR2 FQGTGA. The CDR3 totals 14 residues. The ends were cut back, 3 bases at V and 1 base at J, with 8 bases in the middle. CDR3 DNA: TGTGCCAGCAGCTTGGTAGCCGGCACAGATACGCAGTATTTT. Protein: CASSLVAGTDTQYF.

This clonotype was detected ten times or more. This chain joins TRBV6-2 or TRBV6-3 and TRBJ2-4; D ambiguous. V lost 11 bases and J 1 base, leaving 18 bases between the germline ends. Germline V gives CDR1 MNHEY, CDR2 SVGEGT. This CDR3 contains 15 residues. CDR3 in amino acids: CAPLELSSAKNIQYF. The CDR3 nucleotides are TGTGCCCCCCTCGAGTTATCCAGCGCCAAAAACATTCAGTACTTC.